This paragraph reports one TCR beta chain. Antigen specificity is unknown. The germline V gene encodes CDR1 PRHDT and CDR2 FYEKMQ (reference sequence). This CDR3 spans 15 amino acids. V shed 2 bases and J shed 0 bases, with 10 bases lying between them. This entry is derived from a study of siplizumab effects on memory and regulatory T cells. The study, taken as a whole, reports: Proliferating Tregs' suppressive function in siplizumab cultures went unconfirmed. There appeared to be greater diversity in naive T cells than in memory cells, and naive T cells seemed major contributors to the alloresponse.

Only in-frame clones appear in the TCRdb table, and some are missing; sequencing was by immunoSEQ multiplex PCR. The sample lists 70,000 to 95,000 clones, over 85% occurring once. This clonotype originated in a human donor in good health. V and J are TRBV13 and TRBJ1-1, with D unclear. The sample taken for sequencing was CD8+ T cells sorted from blood. The CDR3 loop is CASSLKQSLNTEAFF. The CDR3 DNA reads TGTGCCAGCAGCTTAAAACAGTCGTTGAACACTGAAGCTTTCTTT. Looking up the rest from reference TRBV13 and TRBJ1-1 gives the full variable domain: AAGVIQSPRHLIKEKRETATLKCYPIPRHDTVYWYQQGPGQDPQFLISFYEKMQSDKGSIPDRFSAQQFSDYHSELNMSSLELGDSALYFCASSLKQSLNTEAFFGQGTRLTVV.